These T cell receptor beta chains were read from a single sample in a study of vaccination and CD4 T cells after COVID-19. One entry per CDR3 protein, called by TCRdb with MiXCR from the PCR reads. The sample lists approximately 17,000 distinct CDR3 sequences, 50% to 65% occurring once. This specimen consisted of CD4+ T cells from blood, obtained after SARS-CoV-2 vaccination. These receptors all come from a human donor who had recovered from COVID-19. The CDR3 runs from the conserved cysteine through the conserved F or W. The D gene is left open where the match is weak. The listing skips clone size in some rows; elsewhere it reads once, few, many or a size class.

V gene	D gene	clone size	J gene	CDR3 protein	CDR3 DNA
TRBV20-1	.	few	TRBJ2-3	CSVGGGTDTQYF	TGCAGTGTTGGGGGTGGCACAGATACGCAGTATTTT
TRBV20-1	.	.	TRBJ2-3	CSARENRVDTQYF	TGCAGTGCTAGAGAGAACCGGGTGGATACGCAGTATTTT
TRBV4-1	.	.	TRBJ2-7	CASSPGVLDRRYTYEQYF	TGCGCCAGCAGCCCAGGGGTCCTTGACCGGCGGTACACCTACGAGCAGTACTTC
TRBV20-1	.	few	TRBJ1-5	CSARESGSNQPQHF	TGCAGTGCTAGAGAGAGCGGTAGCAATCAGCCCCAGCATTTT
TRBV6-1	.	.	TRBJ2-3	CASSRWDTQYF	TGTGCCAGCAGCCGATGGGATACGCAGTATTTT
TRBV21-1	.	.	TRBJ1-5	CASSKAQGNQPQHF	TGTGCCAGCAGCAAGGCGCAGGGGAATCAGCCCCAGCATTTT
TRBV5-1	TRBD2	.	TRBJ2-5	CASSETGGWTQYF	TGCGCCAGCAGCGAGACGGGAGGGTGGACCCAGTACTTC
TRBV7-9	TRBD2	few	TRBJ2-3	CASSFTTSGRADTQYF	TGTGCCAGCAGCTTTACGACGAGCGGGAGGGCAGATACGCAGTATTTT
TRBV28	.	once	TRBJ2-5	CASSPSRARETQYF	TGTGCCAGCAGTCCCTCGAGGGCCCGGGAGACCCAGTACTTC
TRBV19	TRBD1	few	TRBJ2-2	CASRDWTGSTGELFF	TGTGCCAGTAGGGACTGGACAGGGTCAACCGGGGAGCTGTTTTTT
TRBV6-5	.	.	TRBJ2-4	CASSYRLGIAKNIQYF	TGTGCCAGCAGTTACCGCCTGGGGATAGCCAAAAACATTCAGTACTTC
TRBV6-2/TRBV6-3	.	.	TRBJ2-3	CASSYTPPDYRYF	TGTGCCAGCAGTTATACGCCGCCGGACTATCGGTATTTT
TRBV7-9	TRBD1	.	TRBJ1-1	CASSSGQGAAWTEAFF	TGTGCCAGCAGCTCCGGACAGGGGGCTGCTTGGACTGAAGCTTTCTTT
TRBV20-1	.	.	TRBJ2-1	CSAARWEDEQFF	TGCAGTGCTGCCCGCTGGGAGGATGAGCAGTTCTTC
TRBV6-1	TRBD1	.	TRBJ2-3	CASRQGAQDTQYF	TGTGCCAGCAGACAGGGGGCGCAAGATACGCAGTATTTT
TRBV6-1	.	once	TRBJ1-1	CASRGGKERAEAFF	TGTGCCAGCAGGGGGGGAAAGGAACGGGCTGAAGCTTTCTTT
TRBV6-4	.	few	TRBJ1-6	CASGGTWSNSPLHF	TGTGCCAGCGGCGGGACGTGGAGTAATTCACCCCTCCACTTT
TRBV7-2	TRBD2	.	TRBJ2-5	CASSLVAGRETQYF	TGTGCCAGCAGCTTAGTAGCGGGAAGAGAGACCCAGTACTTC
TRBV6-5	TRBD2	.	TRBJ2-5	CASSSRRMGGQETQYF	TGTGCCAGCAGTTCTCGAAGGATGGGGGGGCAAGAGACCCAGTACTTC
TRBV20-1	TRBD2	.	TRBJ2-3	CSATDGRLAGGYTQYF	TGCAGTGCAACAGATGGCCGACTAGCGGGAGGGTATACGCAGTATTTT
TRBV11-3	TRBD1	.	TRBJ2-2	CASSLVGTADTGELFF	TGTGCCAGCAGCTTAGTTGGGACAGCTGACACCGGGGAGCTGTTTTTT
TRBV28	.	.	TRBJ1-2	CASSLIGSRHYGYTF	TGTGCCAGCAGTTTAATAGGATCGCGACACTATGGCTACACCTTC
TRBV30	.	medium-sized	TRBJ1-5	CAWSQGVRQPQHF	TGTGCCTGGAGTCAAGGCGTACGGCAGCCCCAGCATTTT
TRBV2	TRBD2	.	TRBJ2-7	CASSRGAGVISYEQYF	TGTGCCAGCAGTCGAGGCGCGGGAGTGATTTCCTACGAGCAGTACTTC
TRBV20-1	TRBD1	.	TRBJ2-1	CSARKGQAVDEQFF	TGCAGTGCTAGAAAGGGACAGGCGGTCGATGAGCAGTTCTTC
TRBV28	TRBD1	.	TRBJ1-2	CASMQGANYGYTF	TGTGCCAGCATGCAGGGGGCTAACTATGGCTACACCTTC
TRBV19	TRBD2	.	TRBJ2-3	CASSRTSGRAGDTQYF	TGTGCCAGTAGCAGGACTAGCGGGAGGGCCGGAGATACGCAGTATTTT
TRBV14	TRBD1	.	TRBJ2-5	CASSQDRGTGVQETQYF	TGTGCCAGCAGCCAAGATAGAGGGACAGGGGTACAAGAGACCCAGTACTTC